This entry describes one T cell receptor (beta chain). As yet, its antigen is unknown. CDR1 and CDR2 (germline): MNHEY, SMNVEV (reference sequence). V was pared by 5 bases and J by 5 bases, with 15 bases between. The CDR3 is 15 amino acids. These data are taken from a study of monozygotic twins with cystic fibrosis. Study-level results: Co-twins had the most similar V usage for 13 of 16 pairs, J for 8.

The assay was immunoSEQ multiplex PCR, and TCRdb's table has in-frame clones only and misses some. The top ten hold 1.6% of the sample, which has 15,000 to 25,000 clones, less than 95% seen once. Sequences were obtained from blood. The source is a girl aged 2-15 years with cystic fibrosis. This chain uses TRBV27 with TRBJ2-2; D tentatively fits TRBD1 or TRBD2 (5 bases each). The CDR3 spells CASSPWDGSTGELFF. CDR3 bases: TGTGCCAGCAGTCCCTGGGACGGATCAACCGGGGAGCTGTTTTTT.